This T cell receptor beta chain was identified in a study of prognosis after radiotherapy for stage I lung cancer. General study findings and limits: Lower Shannon entropy values were found after stereotactic body radiation therapy in patients who developed distant metastases.

The V end was cut by 0 bases, the J end by 10 bases, with 19 bases between. The CDR3 length is 16 residues. Germline assignment: CDR1 GTSNPN and CDR2 SVGIG (reference sequence). There are many counts of this clonotype. What it binds is unknown. It was by two-round multiplex PCR that TCR beta CDR3 was amplified from genomic DNA. First-round PCR amplification was performed with primers specific to each TRBV and TRBJ gene. A single record per CDR3 protein comes from TCRdb applying MiXCR to the multiplex PCR reads. This table holds about 35,000 distinct CDR3 sequences, more than 30% found once. The sequence derives from a donor of 50 years or more with non-small cell lung cancer. The sample in question was PBMCs, obtained before or after stereotactic body radiation therapy (not recorded which). The chain combines TRBV30 with TRBJ1-6, with D unclear. The CDR3 DNA is TGTGCCTGGAGTGTAACTGGAACAACCAATGGGTCACCCCTCCACTTT. This gives the protein CAWSVTGTTNGSPLHF. Based on the CDR3 plus reference TRBV30 and TRBJ1-6, the full variable domain is SQTIHQWPATLVQPVGSPLSLECTVEGTSNPNLYWYRQAAGRGLQLLFYSVGIGQISSEVPQNLSASRPQDRQFILSSKKLLLSDSGFYLCAWSVTGTTNGSPLHFGNGTRLTVT.